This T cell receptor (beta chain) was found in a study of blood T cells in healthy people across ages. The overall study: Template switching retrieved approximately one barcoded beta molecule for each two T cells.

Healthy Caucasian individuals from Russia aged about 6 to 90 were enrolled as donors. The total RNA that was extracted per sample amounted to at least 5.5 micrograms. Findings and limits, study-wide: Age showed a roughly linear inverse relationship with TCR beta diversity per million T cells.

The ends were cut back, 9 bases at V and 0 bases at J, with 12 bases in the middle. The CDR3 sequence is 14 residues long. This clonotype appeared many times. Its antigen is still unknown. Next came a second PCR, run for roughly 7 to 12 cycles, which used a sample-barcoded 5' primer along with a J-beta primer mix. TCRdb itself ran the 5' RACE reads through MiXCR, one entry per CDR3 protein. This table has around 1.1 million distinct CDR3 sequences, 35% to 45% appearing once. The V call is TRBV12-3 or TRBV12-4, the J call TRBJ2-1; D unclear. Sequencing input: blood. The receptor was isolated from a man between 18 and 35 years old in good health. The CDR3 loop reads CASATLSSYNEQFF. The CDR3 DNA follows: TGTGCCAGTGCGACGCTCTCCTCCTACAATGAGCAGTTCTTC.